This T cell receptor (beta chain) originates from a study of blood T cell repertoires in COVID-19. Study summary: Donors in the United States, Italy and Spain gave samples during acute or convalescent COVID-19. PBMCs, B-cell-depleted T cells, or T cells provided the cDNA or gDNA that made up the material.

Original data processing: Amplification of reference gene primers provided the estimated nucleated cell counts. Produced via immunoSEQ multiplex PCR; TCRdb's table is partial and in-frame only. Clonal size and the V and J genes are those of that table, whereas D and trimming came from the DNA. The sample includes approximately 160,000 clones, about 85% of them seen just once. The CDR3 has 14 residues. Germline V lookup: CDR1 MNHEY, CDR2 SVGAGI. With 6 bases clipped from V and 3 bases from J, the junction kept 2 bases outside the gene matches. Sample: peripheral blood. This TCR was recovered from a man in his 60s who had recovered from COVID-19. The chain couples TRBV6-5 to TRBJ2-2, with 9 nucleotides matching TRBD1. In DNA form, the CDR3 reads TGTGCCAGCAGCAGGGACAGGGACACCGGGGAGCTGTTTTTT. Translating it yields CASSRDRDTGELFF.